The 11 T cell receptor beta chains presented below share a single source sample, sequenced in a study of CD8 T cells in Susac syndrome. Reverse transcription of roughly 0.5 to 1 ug RNA was performed with random hexamers. TCRdb redid the calling of the immunoSEQ multiplex PCR reads with MiXCR, one entry per CDR3 protein. This table holds about 130,000 distinct CDR3 sequences, 90% to 95% found once. Sequencing input: CD4+ T cells from PBMCs. The receptors stem from a human donor in good health.

This clonotype was seen just once. The gene calls are TRBV11-2 and TRBJ1-3; no clear D gene. This CDR3 is 16 amino acids long. Trimming stripped 5 bases from V and 3 bases from J, with 17 bases between. CDR1 and CDR2 (germline): SGHAT, FQNNGV. The CDR3 region has the DNA TGTGCCAGCAGCATAAGGACCTCCTCGGGTGGAAACACCATATATTTT. As protein: CASSIRTSSGGNTIYF.

The gene calls are TRBV18 and TRBJ2-7; D is possibly TRBD1 or TRBD2 (5 bases each). Looked up from germline, CDR1 is KGHSH and CDR2 is LQKENI. V lost 2 bases to trimming and J lost 5 bases, with 16 bases between them. The CDR3 loop spans 15 amino acids. This CDR3 reads CASSPTGPAVDEQYF. For the CDR3, the DNA is TGTGCCAGCTCACCAACGGGGCCAGCCGTTGACGAGCAGTACTTC.

The J gene is TRBJ2-1, the V gene TRBV14, with TRBD2 matching 9 bases. The CDR3 totals 14 residues. Per the germline V gene, CDR1 is SGHDN and CDR2 is FVKESK. V dropped 6 bases and J dropped 7; count of bases not matched to a gene: 7. CDR3 DNA sequence: TGTGCCAGCAGTAGAGCGGGAGGTATAAATGAGCAGTTCTTC. It codes for CASSRAGGINEQFF. The full variable domain, its missing parts supplied by reference TRBV14 and TRBJ2-1, is EAGVTQFPSHSVIEKGQTVTLRCDPISGHDNLYWYRRVMGKEIKFLLHFVKESKQDESGMPNNRFLAERTGGTYSTLKVQPAELEDSGVYFCASSRAGGINEQFFGPGTRLTVL.

This sequence joins TRBV6-5 and TRBJ1-1, with D unresolved. The CDR3 loop spans 13 amino acids. Germline CDR1 is MNHEY and CDR2 is SVGAGI. V was clipped by 7 bases and J by 5 bases, with 14 bases between them. CDR3 in DNA: TGTGCCAGCACCCCAGAAAAGAGGACTGAAGCTTTCTTT. It is translated as CASTPEKRTEAFF.

This clonotype was counted a single time. This rearrangement joins TRBV3-1 to TRBJ1-1; 7 nucleotides align to TRBD1. The CDR3 length is 15 residues. The germline gives CDR1 LGHDT, CDR2 YNNKEL (reference sequence). J was trimmed by 4 bases and V by 0 bases; bases with no gene match: 5. Here the CDR3 reads CASSQDRGSVTEAFF. The CDR3, as DNA: TGTGCCAGCAGCCAAGACAGGGGGTCGGTCACTGAAGCTTTCTTT.

The rearrangement links TRBV12-3 or TRBV12-4 to TRBJ1-1; 9 nucleotides agree with TRBD1. V lost 5 bases to trimming and J lost 5 bases; unmatched junction nucleotides: 9. The CDR3 spans 15 residues. The CDR3 DNA sequence: TGTGCCAGCAGTCGGGGCTACAGGGGGCTGACTGAAGCTTTCTTT. Its protein product is CASSRGYRGLTEAFF.

This clonotype was picked up one time. V and J are TRBV20-1 and TRBJ2-1; D uncertain. The CDR3 extends over 15 amino acids. Germline CDR1 and CDR2: DFQATT and SNEGSKA (reference sequence). Trimming stripped 5 bases from V and 3 bases from J, with 17 bases between. The CDR3 DNA reads TGCAGTGCTGTTTCGGCGCTGCTAGTCTACAATGAGCAGTTCTTC. Translated: CSAVSALLVYNEQFF.

The rearrangement links TRBV20-1 to TRBJ1-1; 9 bases agree with TRBD1. The length of the CDR3 is 12 residues. Trimming took 6 bases from V and 6 from J; bases not matched to a gene: 5. CDR1 DFQATT and CDR2 SNEGSKA come from the germline V gene (reference sequence). CDR3 loop: CSAPDRGAEAFF. The DNA for the CDR3 is TGCAGTGCCCCGGACAGGGGAGCTGAAGCTTTCTTT.

This chain connects TRBV5-1 to TRBJ1-1, with TRBD1 as a possible D gene (6 bases). V was shortened by 5 bases and J by 3 bases, with 14 bases between the two germline ends. CDR1 and CDR2 from the germline V gene are SGHRS and YFSETQ. The CDR3 spans 14 residues. The CDR3, as DNA: TGCGCCAGCAGTAAGGGACGGACAGACACTGAAGCTTTCTTT. This sequence encodes CASSKGRTDTEAFF.

V usage is TRBV2 and J usage is TRBJ1-4, with 9 bases identical to TRBD1. Per germline, CDR1 SNHLY and CDR2 FYNNEI. The CDR3 totals 14 residues. The J segment lost 8 bases and the V segment lost 7 bases, leaving 8 bases of the junction unmatched. The DNA of the CDR3 is TGTGCCAGCATCCAACAGGGGGCAGGAGAAAAACTGTTTTTT. As protein: CASIQQGAGEKLFF.

This chain uses TRBV7-2 with TRBJ2-3, with D unclear. The CDR3 is 15 amino acids. V lost 1 base and J 1 base, leaving 9 bases between the germline ends. Germline V gene data show CDR1 as SGHTA and CDR2 as FQGNSA. CDR3 protein: CASSLGPVRTDTQYF. In nucleotides, the CDR3 is TGTGCCAGCAGCTTAGGTCCGGTCCGCACAGATACGCAGTATTTT.